Following are 24 T cell receptor beta chains from one sample sequenced in a study of OX40 agonist ivuxolimab in advanced cancers. This table comes from immunoSEQ multiplex PCR, and its TCRdb copy is limited to in-frame clones, with some not included. The table shows some 44,000 clones, with around 88% occurring only once. The source material was CD4+ or CD8+ T cells sorted from blood, sampled in a trial of the OX40 agonist ivuxolimab. These receptor sequences come from an adult with an advanced solid tumor such as melanoma, head and neck, liver or kidney cancer.

The chain recombines TRBV18 with TRBJ1-1; 10 nucleotides line up with TRBD1. This CDR3 spans 14 amino acids. Germline lookup yields CDR1 KGHSH and CDR2 LQKENI. J gave up 11 bases and V 4 bases, and 10 bases lay outside the gene matches. The CDR3 bases are TGTGCCAGCTCACTGGGGACAGGGGACCTATTTGCTTTCTTT. Protein sequence: CASSLGTGDLFAFF.

This sequence joins TRBV7-9 and TRBJ2-5, with TRBD2 matching 11 bases. V shed 4 bases and J 5 bases; nucleotides not matched to a gene: 12. The germline CDR1 and CDR2 sequences are SEHNR and FQNEAQ (reference sequence). The CDR3 has 17 residues. The CDR3 DNA follows: TGTGCCAGCAGCTCGACCTTAGCGGGAGGGCCTTGGGAGACCCAGTACTTC. This gives the protein CASSSTLAGGPWETQYF.

V and J are TRBV29-1 and TRBJ1-2; 9 bases agree with TRBD1. CDR3 size: 13 residues. Trimming removed 6 bases from V and 6 bases from J; junction bases left unmatched: 8. CDR1 SQVTM and CDR2 ANQGSEA come from the germline V gene. The CDR3 loop reads CSVKRDRDNGYTF. As DNA, the CDR3 is TGCAGCGTCAAAAGGGACAGGGATAATGGCTACACCTTC.

The chain couples TRBV4-2 to TRBJ1-4; D perhaps matches TRBD1 (5 bases). Deletions cut 6 bases from V and 8 bases from J, with 16 bases between. The CDR3 sequence is 14 residues long. The V gene's germline CDR1 is LGHNA and CDR2 YNFKEQ. CDR3 coding DNA: TGTGCCAGCAGAGAGACAGTTGGAGGGGAAAAACTGTTTTTT. Translated, it gives CASRETVGGEKLFF.

The chain joins TRBV5-4 to TRBJ1-2; D may be TRBD1 (6 bases). The V end lost 2 bases, the J end lost 2 bases, and 10 bases lay between the germline ends. The length of the CDR3 is 14 residues. Germline-derived CDR1 and CDR2 are SGHNT and YYREEE (reference sequence). CDR3 amino acids: CASSLPTGNYGYTF. CDR3 nucleotide sequence: TGTGCCAGCAGCTTACCAACAGGGAACTATGGCTACACCTTC. The variable domain in full, with the rest retrieved from reference TRBV5-4 and TRBJ1-2, is ETGVTQSPTHLIKTRGQQVTLRCSSQSGHNTVSWYQQALGQGPQFIFQYYREEENGRGNFPPRFSGLQFPNYSSELNVNALELDDSALYLCASSLPTGNYGYTFGSGTRLTVV.

The V call is TRBV5-6, the J call TRBJ1-4; D gene uncertain. In germline, CDR1 is SGHDT, CDR2 YYEEEE. CDR3 length equals 14 residues. With 3 bases removed from V and 6 bases from J, the gap between germline ends came to 12 bases. CDR3 region: CASSWWQVDEKLFF. As DNA, the CDR3 is TGTGCCAGCAGCTGGTGGCAGGTGGATGAAAAACTGTTTTTT.

The V gene is TRBV30, the J gene TRBJ1-3; D is perhaps TRBD1 (6 bases). Germline V gene data show CDR1 as GTSNPN and CDR2 as SVGIG (reference sequence). CDR3 length: 15 amino acids. Trimming took 4 bases from V and 3 from J, leaving 16 bases between them. The CDR3 loop reads CAWMAGEWYGNTIYF. The CDR3 DNA sequence: TGTGCCTGGATGGCAGGGGAGTGGTATGGAAACACCATATATTTT. Using reference TRBV30 and TRBJ1-3 for the parts outside the CDR3, the full variable domain is SQTIHQWPATLVQPVGSPLSLECTVEGTSNPNLYWYRQAAGRGLQLLFYSVGIGQISSEVPQNLSASRPQDRQFILSSKKLLLSDSGFYLCAWMAGEWYGNTIYFGEGSWLTVV.

The chain uses TRBV20-1 and TRBJ2-5; D is unclear. The germline V gene has CDR1 DFQATT and CDR2 SNEGSKA (reference sequence). Trimming took 2 bases from V and 5 from J, leaving 6 bases between them. The CDR3 has 11 amino acids. CDR3 DNA sequence: TGCAGTGCTAGAATTAGTGAGACCCAGTACTTC. Amino acid sequence: CSARISETQYF.

The chain carries TRBV6-1 and TRBJ2-5; D gene ambiguous. The V gene's germline CDR1 is MNHNS and CDR2 SASEGT. V was pared by 7 bases and J by 4 bases, with 16 bases between. The CDR3 is 14 amino acids. CDR3 in DNA: TGTGCCAGCATTTGGGCTCCGGGTCGAGAGACCCAGTACTTC. This gives the protein CASIWAPGRETQYF.

The chain combines TRBV5-8 with TRBJ2-5; the D is unclear. V was clipped by 0 bases and J by 7 bases, with 13 bases between them. The CDR3 spans 14 residues. Germline CDR1 and CDR2: SGHTS and YDEGEE. CDR3: CASSLATSPRTQYF. For the CDR3, the DNA is TGTGCCAGCAGCTTGGCCACTTCCCCGAGGACCCAGTACTTC.

This chain links TRBV12-5 with TRBJ2-5; TRBD1 might be the D (5 bases). Trimming shortened V by 3 bases and J by 2 bases, and 19 bases separated the two germline ends. The CDR3 is made up of 17 amino acids. Germline V gives CDR1 LGHNT, CDR2 FRNRAP. CDR3 bases: TGTGCTAGTGGTTTATACCTAGGGGAAGCTGTACAAGAGACCCAGTACTTC. Translated: CASGLYLGEAVQETQYF.

The chain's CDR3 is CASRSNQPQHF. The CDR3, as DNA: TGTGCCAGCAGGAGCAATCAGCCCCAGCATTTT. The J gene is TRBJ1-5, the V gene TRBV6-1; no clear D gene. The CDR3 has 11 amino acids. The V gene's germline CDR1 is MNHNS and CDR2 SASEGT. Between the trimmed V and J ends, which lost 6 bases and 1 base, there was a span of 1 base.

This chain joins TRBV5-6 and TRBJ2-2; perhaps TRBD2 as D (6 bases). The germline CDR1 and CDR2 sequences are SGHDT and YYEEEE. This CDR3 has 16 residues. Trimming stripped 4 bases from V and 4 bases from J, with 17 bases between. The DNA of the CDR3 is TGTGCCAGCAGCGCCAACGATTGGGGAGGCACCGGGGAGCTGTTTTTT. Translated, it gives CASSANDWGGTGELFF. Full variable domain (remainder filled in from reference TRBV5-6 and TRBJ2-2): DAGVTQSPTHLIKTRGQQVTLRCSPKSGHDTVSWYQQALGQGPQFIFQYYEEEERQRGNFPDRFSGHQFPNYSSELNVNALLLGDSALYLCASSANDWGGTGELFFGEGSRLTVL.

This clone occurred a few times. This rearrangement joins TRBV30 to TRBJ2-5; 7 positions match TRBD1. This CDR3 comprises 14 residues. Germline V lookup: CDR1 GTSNPN, CDR2 SVGIG (reference sequence). The trim removed 0 bases at V and 7 bases at J, leaving 8 bases unmatched. CDR3 DNA: TGTGCCTGGAGTGTACAACAGGGGACAATGACCCAGTACTTC. This translates into CAWSVQQGTMTQYF.

The gene calls are TRBV5-1 and TRBJ2-2; tentatively, D is TRBD1 or TRBD2 (5 bases each). The CDR3 is 16 residues long. Trimming left V 4 bases short and J 2 bases short, with 15 bases between. Germline CDR1 SGHRS, CDR2 YFSETQ. The CDR3 spells CASSPRGTANTGELFF. CDR3 DNA: TGCGCCAGCAGCCCTAGAGGGACGGCAAACACCGGGGAGCTGTTTTTT.

The J gene is TRBJ1-1, the V gene TRBV19; 7 bases agree with TRBD1. CDR1 LNHDA and CDR2 SQIVND come from the germline V gene (reference sequence). The CDR3 has 15 amino acids. The ends lost 4 bases at V and 1 base at J; junction bases unmatched: 6. Here the CDR3 DNA reads TGTGCCAGTAGTAAAAAGACAGGGACGAACACTGAAGCTTTCTTT. Residues: CASSKKTGTNTEAFF.

This rearrangement joins TRBV19 to TRBJ2-5; 8 bases fit TRBD2. The CDR3 spans 15 residues. The trim removed 10 bases at V and 3 bases at J, leaving 13 bases unmatched. From germline, CDR1 is LNHDA and CDR2 SQIVND (reference sequence). The CDR3 DNA sequence: TGTGCCACCCAGTACGCGGGAGGCGGGAAAGAGACCCAGTACTTC. This encodes CATQYAGGGKETQYF.

The chain employs TRBV6-4 and TRBJ1-2, with 7 bases identical to TRBD1. This CDR3 contains 16 residues. V dropped 5 bases and J dropped 6; count of bases not matched to a gene: 15. Looked up from germline, CDR1 is MRHNA and CDR2 is SNTAGT. CDR3 bases: TGTGCCAGCAGTTCTCCATCCCACAGGGGAATCGATGGCTACACCTTC. Translated, it gives CASSSPSHRGIDGYTF.

V and J are TRBV4-2 and TRBJ2-7; D is uncertain. From germline, CDR1 is LGHNA and CDR2 YNFKEQ. The CDR3 spans 11 residues. V was cut by 7 bases and J by 7 bases, with 11 bases left in between. CDR3 sequence: CASTYVGEQYF. CDR3 DNA sequence: TGTGCCAGCACCTACGTGGGGGAGCAGTACTTC.

The rearrangement links TRBV5-6 to TRBJ1-5; D might be TRBD1 (5 bases). The CDR3 extends over 14 amino acids. Germline V gene sequence: CDR1 SGHDT, CDR2 YYEEEE. The ends were cut back, 1 base at V and 5 bases at J, with 10 bases in the middle. The CDR3 DNA follows: TGTGCCAGCAGCTTGTCCAGGGAAGATCAGCCCCAGCATTTT. Translated: CASSLSREDQPQHF.

The chain employs TRBV12-5 and TRBJ2-6; possibly TRBD1 for D (5 bases). V lost 5 bases, J lost 5 bases, and 22 bases lay in between. This CDR3 comprises 18 residues. Germline V gene lookup returns CDR1 LGHNT and CDR2 FRNRAP. The CDR3 DNA follows: TGTGCTAGTGGTAGGGCCGCTGCAGGACAAAGTCGGGCCAACGTCCTGACTTTC. Its translation is CASGRAAAGQSRANVLTF.

V and J are TRBV21-1 and TRBJ2-7; the table calls TRBD1, which could not be checked here. TRBV21-1 is noted as a pseudogene. CDR3 length: 12 amino acids. CDR3 protein: CASRAGTCEQYF. In DNA form, the CDR3 reads TGTGCCAGCCGCGCAGGAACGTGCGAGCAGTACTTC.

The gene calls are TRBV9 and TRBJ2-1, with 8 bases identical to TRBD2. Germline V gene sequence: CDR1 SGDLS, CDR2 YYNGEE. With 3 bases clipped from V and 7 bases from J, the junction kept 6 bases outside the gene matches. The CDR3 extends over 14 amino acids. DNA for the CDR3: TGTGCCAGCAGCGCAGCGGGAGTTACGAATGAGCAGTTCTTC. As protein: CASSAAGVTNEQFF.

The chain recombines TRBV7-4 with TRBJ1-2; 10 bases are shared with TRBD1. Germline CDR1 is SGHVT and CDR2 is SQSDAQ. The V and J ends lost 2 bases and 8 bases, in that order; junction bases with no gene match: 11. This CDR3 contains 16 residues. The CDR3 nucleotides are TGTGCCAGCAGCTTACGTTATTCGACAGGGGGCCCGGGCTACACCTTC. Amino acids: CASSLRYSTGGPGYTF.